The 25 T cell receptor beta chains presented below share a single source sample, sequenced in a study of T cell clusters in autoimmune cytopenias. TRB rearrangements were amplified by touch-down multiplex PCR with mixed TRB-A/B primers. TCRdb re-called the multiplex PCR reads; one entry per CDR3 protein, DNA not given. This sample carries 5,600 or so distinct CDR3 sequences, with 2.5% to 3% going to the ten biggest clones. TRB amplification used 250 ng of peripheral blood genomic DNA. The same data also went into a second study, on T cell repertoires in aging, cancer and after chemotherapy.

The sequencing input was peripheral blood. The source of these receptors is a human donor in good health.

The chain carries TRBV24-1 and TRBJ1-1; without DNA, the TCRdb call of TRBD1 cannot be checked. The CDR3 length is 13 residues. CDR1 and CDR2 (germline): KGHDR, SFDVKD. CDR3 residues: CATSDFGALEAFF.

In terms of frequency, this clonotype is medium-sized. The rearrangement joins TRBV19 to TRBJ2-3. Germline assignment: CDR1 LNHDA and CDR2 SQIVND (reference sequence). The CDR3 runs to 13 residues. CDR3 region: CACKGEYTDTQYF.

Frequency places this clonotype as medium-sized. The chain has TRBV5-6 and TRBJ1-1. From germline, CDR1 is SGHDT and CDR2 YYEEEE. CDR3 length: 12 amino acids. The CDR3: CASSLLDGEAFF. The complete variable domain, with remaining parts taken from reference TRBV5-6 and TRBJ1-1, reads DAGVTQSPTHLIKTRGQQVTLRCSPKSGHDTVSWYQQALGQGPQFIFQYYEEEERQRGNFPDRFSGHQFPNYSSELNVNALLLGDSALYLCASSLLDGEAFFGQGTRLTVV.

The rearrangement uses TRBV18 and TRBJ1-1; without DNA, the TCRdb call of TRBD1 cannot be checked. This CDR3 contains 14 residues. Germline lookup yields CDR1 KGHSH and CDR2 LQKENI. The CDR3 is CASSQGAGLAEAFF.

This clonotype is classed as medium-sized by frequency. This chain joins TRBV30 and TRBJ1-3; there is no DNA to check the TCRdb D call of TRBD1. The CDR3 is made up of 14 amino acids. CDR1 and CDR2 from the germline V gene are GTSNPN and SVGIG (reference sequence). The CDR3 sequence: CAWMVGAGGNTIYF.

By frequency, this clonotype is medium-sized (0.01 to 0.1%). The V call is TRBV19, the J call TRBJ2-7; lacking DNA, the TRBD2 call made by TCRdb goes unchecked. The CDR3 extends over 15 amino acids. From germline, CDR1 is LNHDA and CDR2 SQIVND (reference sequence). The CDR3 loop reads CASSIVAGEIYEQYF.

This clonotype is medium-sized by frequency. The chain is built from TRBV19 and TRBJ2-2. CDR1 is LNHDA, CDR2 SQIVND, per germline (reference sequence). The CDR3 loop spans 16 amino acids. CDR3 sequence reads: CASSILGSGNTGELFF.

The chain carries TRBV10-2 and TRBJ2-7; with no DNA, the TCRdb D assignment of TRBD2 cannot be verified. The CDR3 extends over 16 amino acids. Germline loops: CDR1 WSHSY, CDR2 SAAADI. CDR3: CASSVLAGGSPYEQYF.

The rearrangement links TRBV19 to TRBJ2-2. Germline values: CDR1 LNHDA, CDR2 SQIVND (reference sequence). The CDR3 extends over 15 amino acids. The CDR3 sequence is CASSLAMSATGELFF.

This clonotype is labeled medium-sized based on frequency. This chain uses TRBV6-5 with TRBJ1-5. This CDR3 comprises 13 residues. Germline V CDR1 and CDR2: MNHEY, SVGAGI. CDR3: CASRLGVRQPQHF.

The rearrangement links TRBV11-1 to TRBJ1-6. Germline CDR1 and CDR2: SGHAT and FQDESV (reference sequence). The CDR3 consists of 13 residues. The CDR3 sequence: CASRLDTTSPLHF.

V gene TRBV5-1 combines with J gene TRBJ2-3. The germline gives CDR1 SGHRS, CDR2 YFSETQ. The CDR3 totals 14 residues. CDR3: CASHFVAGTDTQYF.

This clonotype is classed as medium-sized by frequency. The chain is built from TRBV6-6 and TRBJ2-7; TCRdb names TRBD2, which stays unverified in the absence of DNA. The CDR3 is 16 residues long. CDR1 is MNHNY, CDR2 SVGAGI, per germline (reference sequence). CDR3 residues: CASSLSGGAPSYEQYF.

This clonotype shows up as medium-sized (0.01 to 0.1%) by frequency. The CDR3 loop is CASSLSPGVETQYF. This chain links TRBV27 with TRBJ2-5; TCRdb selects TRBD1, and the lack of DNA leaves this call unchecked. Germline V gives CDR1 MNHEY, CDR2 SMNVEV (reference sequence). The CDR3 contains 14 residues.

This chain links TRBV20-1 with TRBJ2-7; checking the TCRdb D call of TRBD2 is not possible without DNA. This CDR3 has 15 residues. CDR1 and CDR2 from the germline V gene are DFQATT and SNEGSKA (reference sequence). The CDR3 region is CSARGTGSLPYEQYF.

The chain recombines TRBV12-3 or TRBV12-4 with TRBJ2-1; the D call of TRBD1 rests on TCRdb alone, since no DNA is present to check it. The CDR3 loop spans 15 amino acids. The CDR3 reads CASSRSPLSYNEQFF.

Judged by frequency, this clonotype is medium-sized. CDR3 sequence reads: CASSKLAGRGSDTQYF. The chain links TRBV19 to TRBJ2-3; TCRdb returns TRBD2, unconfirmable since there is no DNA. There are 16 residues in the CDR3. Germline assignment: CDR1 LNHDA and CDR2 SQIVND (reference sequence).

By frequency, this clonotype registers medium-sized. The chain combines TRBV13 with TRBJ1-3; TCRdb proposes TRBD1, but this gene call is untestable without DNA. In germline, CDR1 is PRHDT, CDR2 FYEKMQ (reference sequence). CDR3 size: 16 residues. The CDR3: CASSTGGSSSGNTIYF.

Considering frequency, this clonotype is medium-sized. The chain recombines TRBV15 with TRBJ2-7; the D gene TCRdb calls, TRBD1, cannot be checked with no DNA. Germline lookup yields CDR1 LNHNV and CDR2 YYDKDF (reference sequence). The CDR3 length is 15 residues. CDR3 sequence reads: CATSPAQALGYEQYF.

This clonotype is identified as medium-sized (0.01 to 0.1%) from frequency. CDR3 loop: CASSLRGAYEQYF. The chain is built from TRBV11-3 and TRBJ2-7. The CDR3 contains 13 residues. The germline V gene encodes CDR1 SGHNT and CDR2 YENEEA.

This clonotype ranks as medium-sized (0.01 to 0.1%) in terms of frequency. The chain carries TRBV7-9 and TRBJ2-5. CDR3 length: 14 amino acids. The V gene's germline CDR1 is SEHNR and CDR2 FQNEAQ (reference sequence). The CDR3 is CASSSGVYQETQYF.

This rearrangement joins TRBV5-4 to TRBJ1-2. CDR3 length equals 13 residues. Germline CDR1 reads SGHNT; CDR2 reads YYREEE (reference sequence). The CDR3 loop reads CASSLRPLYGYTF. Full variable domain (remainder filled in from reference TRBV5-4 and TRBJ1-2): ETGVTQSPTHLIKTRGQQVTLRCSSQSGHNTVSWYQQALGQGPQFIFQYYREEENGRGNFPPRFSGLQFPNYSSELNVNALELDDSALYLCASSLRPLYGYTFGSGTRLTVV.

The chain uses TRBV6-1 and TRBJ1-1. This CDR3 spans 12 amino acids. Per the germline V gene, CDR1 is MNHNS and CDR2 is SASEGT. CDR3 protein: CASSELTDEAFF.

The chain is built from TRBV6-2 or TRBV6-3 and TRBJ1-5; the D call of TRBD1 rests on TCRdb alone, since no DNA is present to check it. The CDR3 has 18 residues. CDR1 is MNHEY, CDR2 SVGEGT, per germline. CDR3 sequence: CASGSGSSFFLSNQPQHF.

This clonotype is classed as medium-sized (0.01 to 0.1%) by frequency. The chain links TRBV11-3 to TRBJ1-2; TCRdb returns TRBD1, unconfirmable since there is no DNA. CDR1 SGHNT and CDR2 YENEEA come from the germline V gene. This CDR3 is built from 17 residues. CDR3 residues: CASSLDQQGSGGYGYTF.